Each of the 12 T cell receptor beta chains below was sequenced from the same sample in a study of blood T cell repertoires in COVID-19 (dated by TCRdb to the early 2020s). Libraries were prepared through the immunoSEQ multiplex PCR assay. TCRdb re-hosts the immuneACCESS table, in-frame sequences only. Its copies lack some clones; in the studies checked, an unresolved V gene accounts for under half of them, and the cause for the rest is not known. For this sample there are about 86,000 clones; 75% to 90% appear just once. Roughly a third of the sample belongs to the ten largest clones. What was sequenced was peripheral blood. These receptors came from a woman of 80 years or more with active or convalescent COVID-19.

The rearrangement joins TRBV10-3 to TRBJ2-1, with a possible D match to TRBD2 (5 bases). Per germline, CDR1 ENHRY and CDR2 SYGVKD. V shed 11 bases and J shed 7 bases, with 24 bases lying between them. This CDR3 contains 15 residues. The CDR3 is CAASRAISDYNEQFF. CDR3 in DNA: TGTGCCGCGTCCCGGGCAATTAGCGATTATAATGAGCAGTTCTTC.

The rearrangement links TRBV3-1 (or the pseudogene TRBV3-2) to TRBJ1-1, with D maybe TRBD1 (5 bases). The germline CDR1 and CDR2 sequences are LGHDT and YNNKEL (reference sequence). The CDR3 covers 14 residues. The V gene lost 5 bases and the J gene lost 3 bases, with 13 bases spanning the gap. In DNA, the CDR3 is TGTGCCAGCAGCAAATCCTCCAGGGACACTGAAGCTTTCTTT. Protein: CASSKSSRDTEAFF.

The CDR3 sequence is CASSPSGSGSHHNEQFF. As DNA, the CDR3 is TGTGCCAGCAGTCCCTCGGGTAGCGGGAGTCACCACAATGAGCAGTTCTTC. This sequence joins TRBV6-2 or TRBV6-3 and TRBJ2-1, with 9 nucleotides matching TRBD2. Trimming at V came to 5 bases and at J to 5 bases, leaving 13 bases not matched to a gene. The CDR3 runs to 17 residues. The V gene's germline CDR1 is MNHEY and CDR2 SVGEGT.

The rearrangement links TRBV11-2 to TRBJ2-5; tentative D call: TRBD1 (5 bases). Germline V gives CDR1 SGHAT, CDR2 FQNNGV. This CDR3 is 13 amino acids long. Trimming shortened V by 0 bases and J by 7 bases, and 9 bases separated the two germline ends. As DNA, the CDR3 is TGTGCCAGCAGCTTAGAGACAGCAGGGACCCAGTACTTC. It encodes CASSLETAGTQYF.

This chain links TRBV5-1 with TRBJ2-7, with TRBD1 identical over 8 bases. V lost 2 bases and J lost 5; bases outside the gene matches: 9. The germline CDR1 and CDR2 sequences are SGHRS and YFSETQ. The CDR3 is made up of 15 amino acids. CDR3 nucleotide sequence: TGCGCCAGCAGCTTTTCCGGGACAGGTGTGGACGAGCAGTACTTC. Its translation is CASSFSGTGVDEQYF.

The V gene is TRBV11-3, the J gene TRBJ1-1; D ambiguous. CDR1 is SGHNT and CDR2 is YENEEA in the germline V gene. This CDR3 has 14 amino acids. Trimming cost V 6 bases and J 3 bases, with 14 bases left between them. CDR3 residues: CASRGWGVYTEAFF. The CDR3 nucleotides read TGTGCCAGCAGGGGGTGGGGAGTTTACACTGAAGCTTTCTTT.

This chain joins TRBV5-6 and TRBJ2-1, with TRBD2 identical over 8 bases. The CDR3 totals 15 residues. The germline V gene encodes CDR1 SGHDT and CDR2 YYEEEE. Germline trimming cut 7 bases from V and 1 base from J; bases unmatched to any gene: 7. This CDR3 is CASGAGTSSYNEQFF. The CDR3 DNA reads TGTGCCAGCGGGGCCGGGACTAGTTCCTACAATGAGCAGTTCTTC.

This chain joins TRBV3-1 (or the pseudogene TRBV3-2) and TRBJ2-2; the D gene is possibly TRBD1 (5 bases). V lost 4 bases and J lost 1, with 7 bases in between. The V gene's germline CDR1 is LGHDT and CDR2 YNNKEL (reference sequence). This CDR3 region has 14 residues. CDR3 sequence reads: CASSPRENTGELFF. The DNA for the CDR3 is TGTGCCAGCAGCCCCAGGGAGAACACCGGGGAGCTGTTTTTT.

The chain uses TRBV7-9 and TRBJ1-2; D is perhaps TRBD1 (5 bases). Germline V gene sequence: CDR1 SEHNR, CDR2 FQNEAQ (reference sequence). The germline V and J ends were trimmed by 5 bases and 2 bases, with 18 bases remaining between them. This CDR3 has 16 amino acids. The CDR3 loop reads CASSPGSLQGNYGYTF. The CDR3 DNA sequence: TGTGCCAGCAGCCCCGGGTCGTTGCAGGGCAACTATGGCTACACCTTC.

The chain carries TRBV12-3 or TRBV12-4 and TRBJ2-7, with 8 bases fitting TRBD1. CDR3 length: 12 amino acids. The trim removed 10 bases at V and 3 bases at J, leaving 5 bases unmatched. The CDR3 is CATSTGVYEQYF. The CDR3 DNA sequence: TGTGCCACCTCGACAGGGGTCTACGAGCAGTACTTC.

The CDR3 region is CASSLGQNYGYTF. Here the CDR3 DNA reads TGCGCCAGCAGCTTGGGCCAGAACTATGGCTACACCTTC. The chain joins TRBV5-1 to TRBJ1-2; D gene unclear. V was clipped by 0 bases and J by 2 bases, with 5 bases between them. Per germline, CDR1 SGHRS and CDR2 YFSETQ. The CDR3 spans 13 residues.

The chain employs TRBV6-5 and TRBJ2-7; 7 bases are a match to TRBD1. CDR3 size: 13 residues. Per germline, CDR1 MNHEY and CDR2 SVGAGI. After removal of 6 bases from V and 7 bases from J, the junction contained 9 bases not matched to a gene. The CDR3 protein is CASSQLGGAEQYF. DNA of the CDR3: TGTGCCAGCAGCCAGCTAGGGGGCGCTGAGCAGTACTTC.